The present T cell receptor beta chain was sequenced within a study of T cells in Graves' hyperthyroidism and ophthalmopathy. Points from the study as a whole: Blood held most thyroid clonotypes expanded above 0.001 frequency.

Among the patients, aged 18 to 65, hyperthyroidism was newly diagnosed and had lasted under 2 months. Patients showing uncontrolled infection, other autoimmune disease, pregnancy or lactation were ineligible. Used for diagnoses were clinical symptoms, serum thyroxine and TRAb, thyroid ultrasound and orbital computed tomography. Germline assignment: CDR1 MDHEN and CDR2 SYDVKM. J gave up 4 bases and V 6 bases, and 8 bases lay outside the gene matches. This CDR3 spans 14 amino acids. This clonotype was detected ten times or more. The antigen remains unidentified. RNA transcripts provided the source from which TCR beta CDR3 regions were amplified. RT-PCR in the first round (using the HTBI primer set) targeted the TCR CDR3. TCRdb recomputed calls from the multiplex PCR reads with MiXCR, one row per CDR3 protein. The table shows approximately 420,000 distinct CDR3 sequences, with approximately 15% occurring only once.

The sequenced material came from blood. The clonotype was recovered from a young woman with Graves' hyperthyroidism. The chain recombines TRBV28 with TRBJ1-1; 7 bases align to TRBD1. The CDR3 nucleotides read TGTGCCAGCAGGATAGGGGGCATGAGCACTGAAGCTTTCTTT. Translation: CASRIGGMSTEAFF. Filled out from reference TRBV28 and TRBJ1-1, the complete variable domain reads DVKVTQSSRYLVKRTGEKVFLECVQDMDHENMFWYRQDPGLGLRLIYFSYDVKMKEKGDIPEGYSVSREKKERFSLILESASTNQTSMYLCASRIGGMSTEAFFGQGTRLTVV.